These T cell receptor beta chains were read from a single sample in a study of cytomegalovirus exposure and HLA in healthy donors. Assay used: immunoSEQ multiplex PCR; TCRdb lists only in-frame clones, some missing. The sample includes around 150,000 clones, 70% to 85% of them seen just once. The sample was PBMCs. Receptor source: a man aged 40-55 years in good health and CMV-seronegative. CDR3s leave out the opening cysteine and the closing phenylalanine or tryptophan. Size tells how often a clone was seen (once, few, many) or the class of an expanded clone, and some rows leave it out.

v_gene: TRBV29-1; abundance: few; j_gene: TRBJ1-1; CDR3aa: SVRRRGTEAF
v_gene: TRBV28; abundance: once; j_gene: TRBJ2-6; CDR3aa: ASSPPGTVGANVLT
v_gene: TRBV6-4; abundance: .; j_gene: TRBJ2-7; CDR3aa: ASSDSTSGRYEQY
v_gene: TRBV7-9; abundance: .; j_gene: TRBJ2-7; CDR3aa: ASTHTSGSFSYEQY
v_gene: TRBV30; abundance: few; j_gene: TRBJ1-2; CDR3aa: AWSVMGQGGYT
v_gene: TRBV5-1; abundance: .; j_gene: TRBJ2-1; CDR3aa: ASSFPSSGSNEQF
v_gene: TRBV28; abundance: .; j_gene: TRBJ2-5; CDR3aa: ASSLAQWTGVGETQY
v_gene: TRBV10-2; abundance: .; j_gene: TRBJ2-1; CDR3aa: ASSVGLAGGNEQF
v_gene: TRBV7-9; abundance: .; j_gene: TRBJ1-4; CDR3aa: ASSLRGDGEKLF
v_gene: TRBV27; abundance: .; j_gene: TRBJ2-3; CDR3aa: ASSYLGDTQY
v_gene: TRBV6-5; abundance: .; j_gene: TRBJ1-6; CDR3aa: ASSYSSDSPLH
v_gene: TRBV5-1; abundance: .; j_gene: TRBJ2-5; CDR3aa: ASSPRSGDGNQY
v_gene: TRBV29-1; abundance: once; j_gene: TRBJ2-7; CDR3aa: SVVPGGMYEQY
v_gene: TRBV5-6; abundance: .; j_gene: TRBJ2-1; CDR3aa: ASSLSGADEQF
v_gene: TRBV15; abundance: .; j_gene: TRBJ2-1; CDR3aa: ATSRDLAGGHNEQF
v_gene: TRBV28; abundance: .; j_gene: TRBJ2-6; CDR3aa: ASSLIHSSGANVLT
v_gene: TRBV6-6; abundance: few; j_gene: TRBJ2-1; CDR3aa: ASSYGGRAKRNEQF
v_gene: TRBV29-1; abundance: .; j_gene: TRBJ2-5; CDR3aa: SVASRGQETQY
v_gene: TRBV6-5; abundance: .; j_gene: TRBJ1-5; CDR3aa: ASSPHREQPQH
v_gene: TRBV2; abundance: .; j_gene: TRBJ2-3; CDR3aa: ASTGILDSGDTQY
v_gene: TRBV5-4; abundance: .; j_gene: TRBJ2-1; CDR3aa: ASSLRSGNEQF
v_gene: TRBV29-1; abundance: .; j_gene: TRBJ2-3; CDR3aa: SVENRATDTQY
v_gene: TRBV27; abundance: .; j_gene: TRBJ1-1; CDR3aa: ASSLSVRGTTEAF
v_gene: TRBV9; abundance: few; j_gene: TRBJ2-7; CDR3aa: ASSVDPPQGARDEQY
v_gene: TRBV20-1; abundance: .; j_gene: TRBJ2-1; CDR3aa: SASRRGEQF
v_gene: TRBV6-1; abundance: .; j_gene: TRBJ1-1; CDR3aa: ASSARRADTEAF
v_gene: TRBV6-6; abundance: .; j_gene: TRBJ1-5; CDR3aa: ASSWDRGFQPQH
v_gene: TRBV5-5; abundance: .; j_gene: TRBJ2-1; CDR3aa: ASSLDMAGGNEQF
v_gene: TRBV5-1; abundance: .; j_gene: TRBJ1-5; CDR3aa: ASSFRPDGQGNQPQH
v_gene: TRBV19; abundance: .; j_gene: TRBJ2-1; CDR3aa: ASSIGASGVAYNEQF
v_gene: TRBV5-4; abundance: .; j_gene: TRBJ2-5; CDR3aa: ASSFRLAGGAETQY
v_gene: TRBV28; abundance: .; j_gene: TRBJ1-4; CDR3aa: ASSLTGLGEKLF
v_gene: TRBV14; abundance: .; j_gene: TRBJ2-2; CDR3aa: ASSRRGGSLTGELF
v_gene: TRBV19; abundance: .; j_gene: TRBJ2-2; CDR3aa: ASSIVAGELF
v_gene: TRBV13; abundance: .; j_gene: TRBJ2-7; CDR3aa: ASSLKDGRAYEQY
v_gene: TRBV7-2; abundance: .; j_gene: TRBJ2-4; CDR3aa: ASSLPTTGYNIQY
v_gene: TRBV28; abundance: .; j_gene: TRBJ2-3; CDR3aa: ASSHRVGNTDTQY
v_gene: TRBV5-1; abundance: .; j_gene: .; CDR3aa: ASSPAGGGSIYEQY